This TCR beta chain was sequenced during a study of control samples from healthy donors and cancer patients. The CDR3 contains 15 residues. V lost 6 bases and J 3 bases, leaving 17 bases between the germline ends. Germline lookup yields CDR1 KGHSH and CDR2 LQKENI. Data came from immunoSEQ multiplex PCR; TCRdb stores just in-frame clones and leaves some out. This table holds tens of thousands of clones, roughly 90% found once. The chain carries TRBV18 and TRBJ1-1; tentatively, D is TRBD1 (6 bases). This receptor was taken from a woman in her 70s in good health. The sequencing input was blood. For the CDR3, the DNA is TGTGCCAGCTCCCCCTTCTCAGGGGCTGACACTGAAGCTTTCTTT. This sequence encodes CASSPFSGADTEAFF.